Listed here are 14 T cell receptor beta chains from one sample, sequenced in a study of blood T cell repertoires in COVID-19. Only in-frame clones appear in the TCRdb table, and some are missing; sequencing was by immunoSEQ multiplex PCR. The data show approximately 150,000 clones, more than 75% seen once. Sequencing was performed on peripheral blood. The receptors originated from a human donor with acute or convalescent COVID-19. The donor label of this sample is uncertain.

CDR3 DNA: TGTGCCACCAGTGATGCAGGGGGCTCCTACGAGCAGTACTTC. This gives the protein CATSDAGGSYEQYF. The chain joins TRBV24-1 to TRBJ2-7; 7 nucleotides align to TRBD1. Per germline, CDR1 KGHDR and CDR2 SFDVKD. The ends lost 3 bases at V and 0 bases at J; junction bases unmatched: 1. The CDR3 length is 14 residues.

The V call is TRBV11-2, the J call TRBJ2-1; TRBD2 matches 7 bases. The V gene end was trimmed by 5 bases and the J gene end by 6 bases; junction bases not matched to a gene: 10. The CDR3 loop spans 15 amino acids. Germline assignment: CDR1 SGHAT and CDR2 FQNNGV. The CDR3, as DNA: TGTGCCAGCAGCGTTGCTGGCGGGAGAATCAATGAGCAGTTCTTC. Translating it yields CASSVAGGRINEQFF.

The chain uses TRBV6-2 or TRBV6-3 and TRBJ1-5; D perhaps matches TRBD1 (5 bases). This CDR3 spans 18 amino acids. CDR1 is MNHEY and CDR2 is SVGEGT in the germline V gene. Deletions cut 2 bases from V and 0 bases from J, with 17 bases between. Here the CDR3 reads CASSYKVGGPSSNQPQHF. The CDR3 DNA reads TGTGCCAGCAGTTACAAGGTGGGGGGACCATCTAGCAATCAGCCCCAGCATTTT.

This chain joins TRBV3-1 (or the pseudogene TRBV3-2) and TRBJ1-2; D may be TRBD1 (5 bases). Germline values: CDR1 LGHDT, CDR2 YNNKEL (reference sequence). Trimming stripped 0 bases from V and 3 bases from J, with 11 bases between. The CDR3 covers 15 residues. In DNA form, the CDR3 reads TGTGCCAGCAGCCAAGATCTGGGGCCGTACTATGGCTACACCTTC. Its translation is CASSQDLGPYYGYTF.

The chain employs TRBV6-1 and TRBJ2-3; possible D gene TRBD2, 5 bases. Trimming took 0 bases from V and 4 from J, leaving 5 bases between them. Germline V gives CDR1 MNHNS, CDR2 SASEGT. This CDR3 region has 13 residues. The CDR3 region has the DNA TGTGCCAGCAGTGAAGCGGACTCAGATACGCAGTATTTT. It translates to CASSEADSDTQYF.

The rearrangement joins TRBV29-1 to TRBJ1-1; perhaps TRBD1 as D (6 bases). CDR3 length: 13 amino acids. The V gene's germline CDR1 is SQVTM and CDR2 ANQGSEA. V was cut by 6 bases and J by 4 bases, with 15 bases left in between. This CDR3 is CSVPGGQGTEAFF. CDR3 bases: TGCAGCGTCCCGGGGGGGCAGGGCACTGAAGCTTTCTTT.

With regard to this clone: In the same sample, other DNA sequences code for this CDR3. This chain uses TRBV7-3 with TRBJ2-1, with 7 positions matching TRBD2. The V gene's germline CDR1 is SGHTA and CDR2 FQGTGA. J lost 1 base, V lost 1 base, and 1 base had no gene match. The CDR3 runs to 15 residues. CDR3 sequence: CASSLNSGSYNEQFF. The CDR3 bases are TGTGCCAGCAGCTTAAATAGCGGGTCCTACAATGAGCAGTTCTTC. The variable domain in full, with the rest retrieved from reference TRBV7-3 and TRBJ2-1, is GAGVSQTPSNKVTEKGKYVELRCDPISGHTALYWYRQSLGQGPEFLIYFQGTGAADDSGLPNDRFFAVRPEGSVSTLKIQRTERGDSAVYLCASSLNSGSYNEQFFGPGTRLTVL.

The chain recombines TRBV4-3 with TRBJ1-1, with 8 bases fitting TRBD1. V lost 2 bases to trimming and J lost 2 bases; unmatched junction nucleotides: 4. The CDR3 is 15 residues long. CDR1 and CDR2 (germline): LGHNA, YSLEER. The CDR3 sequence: CASSQQDRANTEAFF. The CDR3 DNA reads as TGCGCCAGCAGCCAACAGGACAGGGCCAACACTGAAGCTTTCTTT.

The chain's CDR3 is CAIRRDRMGTDTQYF. The CDR3 nucleotides read TGTGCCATCAGAAGGGACAGGATGGGCACAGATACGCAGTATTTT. The chain links TRBV10-3 to TRBJ2-3; 8 positions match TRBD1. V lost 6 bases, J lost 1 base, and 6 bases stayed unmatched. This CDR3 is built from 15 residues. Per germline, CDR1 ENHRY and CDR2 SYGVKD.

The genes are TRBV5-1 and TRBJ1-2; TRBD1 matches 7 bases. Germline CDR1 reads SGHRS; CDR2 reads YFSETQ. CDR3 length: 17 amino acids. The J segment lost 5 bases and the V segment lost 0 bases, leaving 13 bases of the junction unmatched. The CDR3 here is CASSLAPLTQGRYGYTF. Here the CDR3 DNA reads TGCGCCAGCAGCTTGGCGCCGCTGACACAGGGGAGGTATGGCTACACCTTC.

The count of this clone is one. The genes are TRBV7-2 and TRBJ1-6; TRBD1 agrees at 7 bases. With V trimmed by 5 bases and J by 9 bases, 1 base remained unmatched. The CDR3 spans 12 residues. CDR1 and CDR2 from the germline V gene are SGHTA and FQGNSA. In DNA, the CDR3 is TGTGCCAGCAGCCGGACAGGTTCACCCCTCCACTTT. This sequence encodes CASSRTGSPLHF.

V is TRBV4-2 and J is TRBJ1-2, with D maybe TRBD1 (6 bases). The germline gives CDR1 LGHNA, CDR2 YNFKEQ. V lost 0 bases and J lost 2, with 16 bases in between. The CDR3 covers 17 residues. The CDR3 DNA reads TGTGCCAGCAGCCAAGATCTGGGACACTTCATAAACTATGGCTACACCTTC. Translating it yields CASSQDLGHFINYGYTF.

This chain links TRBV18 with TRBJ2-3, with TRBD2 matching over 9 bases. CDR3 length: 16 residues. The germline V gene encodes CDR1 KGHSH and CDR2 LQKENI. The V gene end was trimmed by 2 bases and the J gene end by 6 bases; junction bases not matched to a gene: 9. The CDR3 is CASSPRASGATDTQYF. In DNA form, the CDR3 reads TGTGCCAGCTCACCAAGGGCTAGCGGGGCCACCGATACGCAGTATTTT.

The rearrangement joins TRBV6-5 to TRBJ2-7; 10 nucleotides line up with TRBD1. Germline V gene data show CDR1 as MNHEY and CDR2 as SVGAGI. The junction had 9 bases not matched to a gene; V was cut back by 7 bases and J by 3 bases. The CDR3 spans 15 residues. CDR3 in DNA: TGTGCCAGCACCGAACCGGGACAGGGGAACTACGAGCAGTACTTC. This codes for CASTEPGQGNYEQYF.